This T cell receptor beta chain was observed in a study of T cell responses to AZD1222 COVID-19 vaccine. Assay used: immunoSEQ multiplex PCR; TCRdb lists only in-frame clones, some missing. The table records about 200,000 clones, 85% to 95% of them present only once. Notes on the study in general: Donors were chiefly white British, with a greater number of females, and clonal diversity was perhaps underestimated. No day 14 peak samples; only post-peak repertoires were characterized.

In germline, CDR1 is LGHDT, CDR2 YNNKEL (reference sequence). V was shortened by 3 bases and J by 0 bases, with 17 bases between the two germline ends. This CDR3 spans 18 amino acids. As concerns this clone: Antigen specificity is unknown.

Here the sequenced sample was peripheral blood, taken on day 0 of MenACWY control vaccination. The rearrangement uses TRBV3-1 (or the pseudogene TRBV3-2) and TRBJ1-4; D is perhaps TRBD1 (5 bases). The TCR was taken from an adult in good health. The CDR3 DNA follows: TGTGCCAGCAGCCAGCCGAACCGGGACCGCTCAACTAATGAAAAACTGTTTTTT. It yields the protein CASSQPNRDRSTNEKLFF.